The clone carrying this T cell receptor (beta chain) was seen only once. The antigen is undetermined. This record belongs to a study of cytomegalovirus exposure and HLA in healthy donors. Study findings and constraints: Common viral pathogens seemed, in a later analysis, to connect with several of the most significant clusters.

PCR used 60 Vbeta primers and 13 Jbeta primers. Using immunoSEQ multiplex PCR, the repertoire was profiled, and TCRdb retains in-frame clones only, with some absent. The repertoire includes some 140,000 clones, around 80% of them detected once, and 6.5% to 8% sits in the top ten. The source is a man in his forties in good health and CMV-seropositive. Source material: PBMCs.

The CDR3 DNA sequence: TGTGCCAGCTCCCGGACTCAGGGGAGGGGCCAGTACTTC. This gives the protein CASSRTQGRGQYF. The rearrangement uses TRBV27 and TRBJ2-5; tentatively, D is TRBD2 (7 bases). The CDR3 loop spans 13 amino acids. Germline CDR1 and CDR2: MNHEY and SMNVEV (reference sequence). V was clipped by 8 bases and J by 10 bases, with 20 bases between them.